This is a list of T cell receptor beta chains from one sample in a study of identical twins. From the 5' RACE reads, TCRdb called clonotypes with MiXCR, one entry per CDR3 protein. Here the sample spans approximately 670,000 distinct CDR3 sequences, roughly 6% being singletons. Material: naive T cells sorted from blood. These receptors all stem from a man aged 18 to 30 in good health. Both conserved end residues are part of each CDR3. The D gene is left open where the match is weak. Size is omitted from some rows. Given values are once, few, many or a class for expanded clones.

CDR3nt: TGCAGTGCTAGAGAAGTAGCGGAGAGATACTACAATGAGCAGTTCTTC
CDR3aa: CSAREVAERYYNEQFF
j_gene: TRBJ2-1
d_gene: NA
v_gene: TRBV20-1
abundance: many

CDR3nt: TGTGCCAGCAGCCGGGGACAGAGTAGCACAGATACGCAGTATTTT
CDR3aa: CASSRGQSSTDTQYF
j_gene: TRBJ2-3
d_gene: TRBD1
v_gene: TRBV6-1
abundance: many

CDR3nt: TGTGCCAGCAGCATTGGTAGAAACACCATATATTTT
CDR3aa: CASSIGRNTIYF
j_gene: TRBJ1-3
d_gene: NA
v_gene: TRBV28
abundance: few

CDR3nt: TGCGCCAGCAGCCAAGTACGCAGGGAGGGGAAACTGTTTTTT
CDR3aa: CASSQVRREGKLFF
j_gene: TRBJ1-4
d_gene: NA
v_gene: TRBV4-1
abundance: NA

CDR3nt: TGTGCCAGCAGTTTAGAGGCAGGGGCATCCTATAATTCACCCCTCCACTTT
CDR3aa: CASSLEAGASYNSPLHF
j_gene: TRBJ1-6
d_gene: NA
v_gene: TRBV27
abundance: few

CDR3nt: TGCGCCAGCAGCGGAGTGGACACAGATACGCAGTATTTT
CDR3aa: CASSGVDTDTQYF
j_gene: TRBJ2-3
d_gene: NA
v_gene: TRBV10-1
abundance: NA

CDR3nt: TGTGCCAGCAGTTCACACAGGGGTTTCGCCTACGAGCAGTACTTC
CDR3aa: CASSSHRGFAYEQYF
j_gene: TRBJ2-7
d_gene: TRBD1
v_gene: TRBV28
abundance: few

CDR3nt: TGCGCCAGCAGCCAGGGACAGCCTAACAATGAGCAGTTCTTC
CDR3aa: CASSQGQPNNEQFF
j_gene: TRBJ2-1
d_gene: TRBD1
v_gene: TRBV5-1
abundance: many

CDR3nt: TGTGCCAGCAGCTTGGACAGGGGGTCGTTGGTGAACACTGAAGCTTTCTTT
CDR3aa: CASSLDRGSLVNTEAFF
j_gene: TRBJ1-1
d_gene: TRBD1
v_gene: TRBV7-2
abundance: many

CDR3nt: TGTGCCAGCAGCCCTTCGGCAGTTAACACCGGGGAGCTGTTTTTT
CDR3aa: CASSPSAVNTGELFF
j_gene: TRBJ2-2
d_gene: NA
v_gene: TRBV7-3
abundance: many

CDR3nt: TGTGCCATCAGTCCGACTAGCGGAGAGGGGTACAATGAGCAGTTCTTC
CDR3aa: CAISPTSGEGYNEQFF
j_gene: TRBJ2-1
d_gene: TRBD2
v_gene: TRBV10-3
abundance: many

CDR3nt: TGCGCCAGCAGCCGGGAAGACAGGGGGCGCTGGCAGCCCCAGCATTTT
CDR3aa: CASSREDRGRWQPQHF
j_gene: TRBJ1-5
d_gene: TRBD1
v_gene: TRBV4-1
abundance: NA

CDR3nt: TGCGCCAGCAGCTATAATGAAAAACTGTTTTTT
CDR3aa: CASSYNEKLFF
j_gene: TRBJ1-4
d_gene: NA
v_gene: TRBV5-1
abundance: few

CDR3nt: TGTGCCAGCAGCCCCAATAGCGGGAGGGTATACAATGAGCAGTTCTTC
CDR3aa: CASSPNSGRVYNEQFF
j_gene: TRBJ2-1
d_gene: TRBD2
v_gene: TRBV7-8
abundance: NA

CDR3nt: TGTGCCAGCTCACCACCTCCGGGACAAAGAACCGGGGAGCTGTTTTTT
CDR3aa: CASSPPPGQRTGELFF
j_gene: TRBJ2-2
d_gene: NA
v_gene: TRBV18
abundance: few

CDR3nt: TGTGCCAGCAGTTTCTGGGGAAATGGAAACACCATATATTTT
CDR3aa: CASSFWGNGNTIYF
j_gene: TRBJ1-3
d_gene: NA
v_gene: TRBV12-3/TRBV12-4
abundance: NA

CDR3nt: TGCGCCAGCAGCCAAGATCTTCGTCAGCCCCAGCATTTT
CDR3aa: CASSQDLRQPQHF
j_gene: TRBJ1-5
d_gene: NA
v_gene: TRBV4-3
abundance: few

CDR3nt: TGCAGCGTTGCGGGCCGGACTATCAAGGGGGATACGCAGTATTTT
CDR3aa: CSVAGRTIKGDTQYF
j_gene: TRBJ2-3
d_gene: NA
v_gene: TRBV29-1
abundance: few

CDR3nt: TGTGCCAGCTCGATGAGGAGGGGCACAGATACGCAGTATTTT
CDR3aa: CASSMRRGTDTQYF
j_gene: TRBJ2-3
d_gene: NA
v_gene: TRBV27
abundance: many

CDR3nt: TGCAGCGTTGGAAGAGGGAACTATGGCTACACCTTC
CDR3aa: CSVGRGNYGYTF
j_gene: TRBJ1-2
d_gene: NA
v_gene: TRBV29-1
abundance: many

CDR3nt: TGTGCCAGCAGTCGCCGGGCCGAGCAGTTCTTC
CDR3aa: CASSRRAEQFF
j_gene: TRBJ2-1
d_gene: NA
v_gene: TRBV12-3/TRBV12-4
abundance: many

CDR3nt: TGTGCCAGCAGCCAAATAACAGGCTACGAGCAGTACTTC
CDR3aa: CASSQITGYEQYF
j_gene: TRBJ2-7
d_gene: NA
v_gene: TRBV7-2
abundance: few

CDR3nt: TGCAGTGCTCGACCAATGGCGGGACAGGGCGCGGTCGGCATTCAGTACTTC
CDR3aa: CSARPMAGQGAVGIQYF
j_gene: TRBJ2-4
d_gene: TRBD1
v_gene: TRBV20-1
abundance: many

CDR3nt: TGTGCCAGCAGCTTAGATGGGACTAGCAATGAGCAGTTCTTC
CDR3aa: CASSLDGTSNEQFF
j_gene: TRBJ2-1
d_gene: TRBD2
v_gene: TRBV7-2
abundance: many

CDR3nt: TGCAGTGCTAGACCCCGAAGGGAGGCCGGGGCCAACGTCCTGACTTTC
CDR3aa: CSARPRREAGANVLTF
j_gene: TRBJ2-6
d_gene: NA
v_gene: TRBV20-1
abundance: few

CDR3nt: TGTGCAAGCCAAATACTAGCGCCAGATTATACAGATACGCAGTATTTT
CDR3aa: CASQILAPDYTDTQYF
j_gene: TRBJ2-3
d_gene: TRBD2
v_gene: TRBV2
abundance: few

CDR3nt: TGCGCCAGCAGCCGCCGACAGGGGGTATTAGGGAATTCACCCCTCCACTTT
CDR3aa: CASSRRQGVLGNSPLHF
j_gene: TRBJ1-6
d_gene: TRBD1
v_gene: TRBV5-1
abundance: many

CDR3nt: TGCAGTGCTGGACCGACTCCCTCGGGCGAGACCCAGTACTTC
CDR3aa: CSAGPTPSGETQYF
j_gene: TRBJ2-5
d_gene: NA
v_gene: TRBV20-1
abundance: few

CDR3nt: TGTGCCATCAGCGAATACAGGGGGTCTCGTCACAATGAGCAGTTCTTC
CDR3aa: CAISEYRGSRHNEQFF
j_gene: TRBJ2-1
d_gene: TRBD1
v_gene: TRBV10-3
abundance: many

CDR3nt: TGTGCCAGCAGTTTATCTAGGGATGAGCAGTTCTTC
CDR3aa: CASSLSRDEQFF
j_gene: TRBJ2-1
d_gene: NA
v_gene: TRBV12-3/TRBV12-4
abundance: many

CDR3nt: TGTGCCAGCAGCCCGGGGGGTTGGGACTATGAAAAACTGTTTTTT
CDR3aa: CASSPGGWDYEKLFF
j_gene: TRBJ1-4
d_gene: NA
v_gene: TRBV3-1
abundance: NA

CDR3nt: TGCAGCACAAGGGACGGAGTCTACGAGCAGTACTTC
CDR3aa: CSTRDGVYEQYF
j_gene: TRBJ2-7
d_gene: NA
v_gene: TRBV29-1
abundance: many

CDR3nt: TGTGCCAGCAGTGAACGGGCAGCTCTTGCGAACACCGGGGAGCTGTTTTTT
CDR3aa: CASSERAALANTGELFF
j_gene: TRBJ2-2
d_gene: NA
v_gene: TRBV6-1
abundance: few

CDR3nt: TGTGCCAGCAGCCTAGGACAGGGGGCGTTCCAAGAGACCCAGTACTTC
CDR3aa: CASSLGQGAFQETQYF
j_gene: TRBJ2-5
d_gene: TRBD1
v_gene: TRBV7-9
abundance: many

CDR3nt: TGCAGTGCTGACCAAAGTTCCTACGAGCAGTACTTC
CDR3aa: CSADQSSYEQYF
j_gene: TRBJ2-7
d_gene: NA
v_gene: TRBV20-1
abundance: NA

CDR3nt: TGTGCCAGCAGTTACTCCCTGGGGGGATCTAGCTACACCTTC
CDR3aa: CASSYSLGGSSYTF
j_gene: TRBJ1-2
d_gene: NA
v_gene: TRBV6-5
abundance: NA

CDR3nt: TGTGCCAGCAGCTTTAACTCCTACAATGAGCAGTTCTTC
CDR3aa: CASSFNSYNEQFF
j_gene: TRBJ2-1
d_gene: NA
v_gene: TRBV7-2
abundance: many

CDR3nt: TGCGCCAGCAGCTTGGGCCCCGGGAGGTGGATCACTGGGGCCAACGTCCTGACTTTC
CDR3aa: CASSLGPGRWITGANVLTF
j_gene: TRBJ2-6
d_gene: TRBD2
v_gene: TRBV5-1
abundance: few

CDR3nt: TGTGCCAGCGGGATTTTATTTAGGGGTTTGGCTTTCTTT
CDR3aa: CASGILFRGLAFF
j_gene: TRBJ1-1
d_gene: NA
v_gene: TRBV6-1
abundance: few

CDR3nt: TGTGCCAGCAGCCAAGGGTCTGAACGGAATGAGCAGTTCTTC
CDR3aa: CASSQGSERNEQFF
j_gene: TRBJ2-1
d_gene: NA
v_gene: TRBV12-3/TRBV12-4
abundance: many

CDR3nt: TGTGCCAGCAGTTTATCCAACCTCCGAAACATTCAGTACTTC
CDR3aa: CASSLSNLRNIQYF
j_gene: TRBJ2-4
d_gene: NA
v_gene: TRBV12-3/TRBV12-4
abundance: many

CDR3nt: TGCGCCAGCAGCCAGGGATTCAGGGACTCACCCCTCCACTTT
CDR3aa: CASSQGFRDSPLHF
j_gene: TRBJ1-6
d_gene: NA
v_gene: TRBV4-3
abundance: NA

CDR3nt: TGCGCCAGCAGCCCTCCAGGTTCTAGCACAGATACGCAGTATTTT
CDR3aa: CASSPPGSSTDTQYF
j_gene: TRBJ2-3
d_gene: NA
v_gene: TRBV5-1
abundance: many

CDR3nt: TGTGCCAGCAGTTCTCCGGGTCAGCCCCAGCATTTT
CDR3aa: CASSSPGQPQHF
j_gene: TRBJ1-5
d_gene: NA
v_gene: TRBV6-5
abundance: many

CDR3nt: TGCGCCAGCAGCGGGACTGGCTTTTCTGGGGAGCTGTTTTTT
CDR3aa: CASSGTGFSGELFF
j_gene: TRBJ2-2
d_gene: NA
v_gene: TRBV4-1
abundance: many

CDR3nt: TGTGCCAGCAGTTTAGGATCGGGAGGGCTCTACGAGCAGTACTTC
CDR3aa: CASSLGSGGLYEQYF
j_gene: TRBJ2-7
d_gene: TRBD2
v_gene: TRBV12-3/TRBV12-4
abundance: many

CDR3nt: TGTGCCAGCAGCCAAGCGGCTAGCGGGAAGGACCACGAGCAGTACTTC
CDR3aa: CASSQAASGKDHEQYF
j_gene: TRBJ2-7
d_gene: TRBD2
v_gene: TRBV3-1
abundance: NA

CDR3nt: TGTGCCAGCAGTCGTGGCGGGGAGGGGTACAATGAGCAGTTCTTC
CDR3aa: CASSRGGEGYNEQFF
j_gene: TRBJ2-1
d_gene: TRBD2
v_gene: TRBV28
abundance: NA

CDR3nt: TGCGCCAGCAGGGACCCGGGACAGGACCCAGCGGGAGGGCCGGGCGGGGAGCTGTTTTTT
CDR3aa: CASRDPGQDPAGGPGGELFF
j_gene: TRBJ2-2
d_gene: TRBD2
v_gene: TRBV10-2
abundance: NA

CDR3nt: TGTGCCAGCAGTTTAATCCCCCTCGACGTCAGGGCTGGACAGGAGACCCAGTACTTC
CDR3aa: CASSLIPLDVRAGQETQYF
j_gene: TRBJ2-5
d_gene: NA
v_gene: TRBV27
abundance: many

CDR3nt: TGCGCCAGCAGCTGGCCTGGAGGAGGCATGAACACTGAAGCTTTCTTT
CDR3aa: CASSWPGGGMNTEAFF
j_gene: TRBJ1-1
d_gene: NA
v_gene: TRBV5-1
abundance: few

CDR3nt: TGTGCCAGCAGCGAACTCCCTTGGAATGAGCAGTTCTTC
CDR3aa: CASSELPWNEQFF
j_gene: TRBJ2-1
d_gene: NA
v_gene: TRBV6-4
abundance: NA

CDR3nt: TGTGCCAGCAGCACGCCCTCGGGGGAGGGAGAGACCCAGTACTTC
CDR3aa: CASSTPSGEGETQYF
j_gene: TRBJ2-5
d_gene: TRBD2
v_gene: TRBV5-5
abundance: NA

CDR3nt: TGTGCCAGCAGCTACGACCCCTATTCCTACAATGAGCAGTTCTTC
CDR3aa: CASSYDPYSYNEQFF
j_gene: TRBJ2-1
d_gene: NA
v_gene: TRBV5-6
abundance: many

CDR3nt: TGCGCCAGCAGCCAAGGGCTGGGCGGCCACTATAATTCACCCCTCCACTTT
CDR3aa: CASSQGLGGHYNSPLHF
j_gene: TRBJ1-6
d_gene: NA
v_gene: TRBV4-1
abundance: few